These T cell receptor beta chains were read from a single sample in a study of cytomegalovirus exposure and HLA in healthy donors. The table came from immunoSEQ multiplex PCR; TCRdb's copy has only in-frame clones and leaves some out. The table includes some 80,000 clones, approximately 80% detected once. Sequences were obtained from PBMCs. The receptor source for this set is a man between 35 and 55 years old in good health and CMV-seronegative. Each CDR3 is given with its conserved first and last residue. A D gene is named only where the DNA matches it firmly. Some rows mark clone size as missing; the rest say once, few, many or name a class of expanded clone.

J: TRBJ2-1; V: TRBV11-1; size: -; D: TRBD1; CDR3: CASSLGDRVISYNEQFF; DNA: TGTGCCAGCAGCTTAGGTGACAGGGTAATCTCCTACAATGAGCAGTTCTTC
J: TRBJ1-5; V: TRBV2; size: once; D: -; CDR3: CASSSSGVRDNSNQPQHF; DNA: TGTGCCAGCAGTTCATCAGGCGTAAGGGACAATAGCAATCAGCCCCAGCATTTT
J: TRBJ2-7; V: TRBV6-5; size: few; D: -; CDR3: CASSLRGYEQYF; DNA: TGTGCCAGCAGTTTAAGGGGCTACGAGCAGTACTTC
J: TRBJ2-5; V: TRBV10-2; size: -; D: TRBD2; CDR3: CASSGLLLAGGETQYF; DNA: TGCGCCAGCAGTGGCTTACTCTTAGCGGGGGGAGAGACCCAGTACTTC
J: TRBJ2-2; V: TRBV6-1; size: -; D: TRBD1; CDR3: CASSVIPRGPGGELFF; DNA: TGTGCCAGCAGTGTAATTCCCAGGGGGCCGGGCGGGGAGCTGTTTTTT
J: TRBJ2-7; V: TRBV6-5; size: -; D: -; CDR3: CASSYSSLYEQYF; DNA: TGTGCCAGCAGTTACTCGTCCCTCTACGAGCAGTACTTC
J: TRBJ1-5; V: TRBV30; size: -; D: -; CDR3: CAWSELRNQPQHF; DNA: TGTGCCTGGAGTGAACTGCGCAATCAGCCCCAGCATTTT
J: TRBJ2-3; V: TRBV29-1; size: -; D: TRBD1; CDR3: CSVHGTGTGSTDTQYF; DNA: TGCAGCGTTCACGGGACCGGGACAGGGAGCACAGATACGCAGTATTTT
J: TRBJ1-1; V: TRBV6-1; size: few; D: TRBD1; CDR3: CASRGGRITEAFF; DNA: TGTGCCAGCAGAGGGGGCCGGATCACTGAAGCTTTCTTT
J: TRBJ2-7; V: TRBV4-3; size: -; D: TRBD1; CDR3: CASSLQTGDYEQYF; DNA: TGCGCCAGCAGCCTTCAGACAGGGGACTACGAGCAGTACTTC
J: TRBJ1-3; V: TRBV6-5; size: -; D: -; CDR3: CASSYAGYRGNTIYF; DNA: TGTGCCAGCAGTTACGCGGGGTATAGAGGAAACACCATATATTTT
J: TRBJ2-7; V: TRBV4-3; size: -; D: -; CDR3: CASSQEGSGSGYEQYF; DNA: TGCGCCAGCAGCCAAGAAGGTTCAGGGTCTGGCTACGAGCAGTACTTC
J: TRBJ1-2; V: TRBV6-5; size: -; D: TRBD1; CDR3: CASSQGQGSDGYTF; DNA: TGTGCCAGCAGCCAAGGACAGGGTAGCGATGGCTACACCTTC
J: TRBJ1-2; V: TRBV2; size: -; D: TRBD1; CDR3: CASSLRDSGLNGYTF; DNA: TGTGCCAGCAGTCTCCGGGACAGCGGCCTTAATGGCTACACCTTC
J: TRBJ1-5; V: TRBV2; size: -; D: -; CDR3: CASSAVEGSNQPQHF; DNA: TGTGCCAGCAGTGCGGTGGAGGGGAGCAATCAGCCCCAGCATTTT
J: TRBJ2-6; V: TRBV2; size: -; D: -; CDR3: CASSVGVGLGANVLTF; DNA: TGTGCCAGCAGTGTCGGAGTGGGACTGGGGGCCAACGTCCTGACTTTC
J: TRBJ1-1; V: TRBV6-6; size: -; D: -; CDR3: CASSFDINRRAFF; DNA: TGTGCCAGCAGCTTTGACATCAACAGGCGAGCTTTCTTT
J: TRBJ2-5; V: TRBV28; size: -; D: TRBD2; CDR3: CASSPRGTSAWETQYF; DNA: TGTGCCAGCAGTCCCCGAGGGACTAGTGCGTGGGAGACCCAGTACTTC
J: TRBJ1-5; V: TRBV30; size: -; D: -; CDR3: CAWSAGGGQPQHF; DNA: TGTGCCTGGAGTGCGGGGGGCGGTCAGCCCCAGCATTTT
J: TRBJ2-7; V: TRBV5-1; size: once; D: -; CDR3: CASSLGEVYEQYF; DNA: TGCGCCAGCAGCTTGGGGGAGGTTTACGAGCAGTACTTC
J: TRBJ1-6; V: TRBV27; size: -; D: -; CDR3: CASSITSGVISSPLHF; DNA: TGTGCCAGCAGTATTACCTCAGGGGTTATATCCTCACCCCTCCACTTT
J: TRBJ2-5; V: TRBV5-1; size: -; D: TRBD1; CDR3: CASSSSGTAQGETQYF; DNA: TGCGCCAGCAGCTCGTCCGGGACAGCGCAGGGAGAGACCCAGTACTTC
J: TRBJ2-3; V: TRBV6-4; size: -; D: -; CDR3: CASRAGLADTQYF; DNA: TGTGCCAGCAGGGCGGGCCTAGCGGATACGCAGTATTTT
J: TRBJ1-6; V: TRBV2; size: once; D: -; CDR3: CASPKSGENSPLHF; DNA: TGTGCCAGCCCTAAAAGTGGGGAGAATTCACCCCTCCACTTT
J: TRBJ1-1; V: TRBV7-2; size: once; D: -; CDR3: CASSFRSAGNTEAFF; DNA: TGTGCCAGCAGCTTCCGTTCGGCAGGGAACACTGAAGCTTTCTTT
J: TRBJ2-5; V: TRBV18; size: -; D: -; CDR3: CASSPARQETQYF; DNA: TGTGCCAGCTCACCAGCCAGGCAAGAGACCCAGTACTTC
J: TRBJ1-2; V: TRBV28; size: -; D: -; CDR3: CARKRTGGYTF; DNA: TGTGCCAGAAAGCGAACGGGAGGCTACACCTTC
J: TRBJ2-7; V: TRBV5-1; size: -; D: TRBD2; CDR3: CASRRAGRDEQYF; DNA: TGCGCCAGCAGGAGGGCAGGGAGGGACGAGCAGTACTTC
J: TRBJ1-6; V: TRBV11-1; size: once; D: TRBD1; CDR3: CASSSRTGNSPLHF; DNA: TGTGCCAGCAGCTCCCGGACAGGGAATTCACCCCTCCACTTT
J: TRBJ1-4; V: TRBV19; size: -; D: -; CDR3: CASSIGGSPNEKLFF; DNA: TGTGCCAGTAGTATTGGGGGCAGCCCTAATGAAAAACTGTTTTTT
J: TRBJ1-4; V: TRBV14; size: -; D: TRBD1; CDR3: CASSKIGQGTNEKLFF; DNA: TGTGCCAGCAGCAAGATCGGACAGGGGACTAATGAAAAACTGTTTTTT
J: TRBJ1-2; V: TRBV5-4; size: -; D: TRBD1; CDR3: CASSLARGPSYGYTF; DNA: TGTGCCAGCAGCTTGGCGAGGGGGCCCTCCTATGGCTACACCTTC
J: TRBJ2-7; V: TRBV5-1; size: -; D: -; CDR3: CASSLNTYEQYF; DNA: TGCGCCAGCAGCTTGAACACCTACGAGCAGTACTTC
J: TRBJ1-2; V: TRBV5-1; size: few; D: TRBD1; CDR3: CASSPTTGGPYGYTF; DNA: TGCGCCAGCAGCCCTACTACAGGGGGCCCCTATGGCTACACCTTC
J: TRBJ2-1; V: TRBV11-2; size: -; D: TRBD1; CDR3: CASSLVRGSHNEQFF; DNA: TGTGCCAGCAGCTTGGTCAGGGGGTCTCACAATGAGCAGTTCTTC
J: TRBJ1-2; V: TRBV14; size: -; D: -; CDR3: CASSQDIGDGYTF; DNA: TGTGCCAGCAGCCAAGATATCGGAGATGGCTACACCTTC
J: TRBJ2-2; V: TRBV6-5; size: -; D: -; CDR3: CASSSTRRGTGELFF; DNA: TGTGCCAGCAGTTCGACCCGGCGGGGCACCGGGGAGCTGTTTTTT
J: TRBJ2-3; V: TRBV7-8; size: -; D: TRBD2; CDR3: CASSRVLAGGLHGTDTQYF; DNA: TGTGCCAGCAGCAGAGTACTAGCGGGGGGACTCCACGGCACAGATACGCAGTATTTT
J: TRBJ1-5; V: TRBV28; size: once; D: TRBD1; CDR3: CASSSPPGQRHF; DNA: TGTGCCAGCAGTTCCCCCCCGGGACAGAGGCATTTT
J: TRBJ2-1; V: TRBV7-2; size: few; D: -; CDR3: CASSLAGQGHYEQFF; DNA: TGTGCCAGCAGCTTAGCAGGGCAGGGTCATTATGAGCAGTTCTTC
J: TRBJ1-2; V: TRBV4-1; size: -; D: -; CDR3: CASSQDATGDGFYGYTF; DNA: TGCGCCAGCAGCCAAGACGCGACGGGGGATGGGTTCTATGGCTACACCTTC
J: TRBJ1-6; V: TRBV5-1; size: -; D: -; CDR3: CASSLVGGDRLYPRSYNSPLHF; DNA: TGCGCCAGCAGCTTGGTCGGCGGCGACAGATTGTATCCTAGGTCCTATAATTCACCCCTCCACTTT
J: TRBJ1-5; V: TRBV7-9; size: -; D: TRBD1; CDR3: CSSSSGQAAYSNQPQHF; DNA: TGTTCCAGCAGCTCGGGACAGGCTGCCTATAGCAATCAGCCCCAGCATTTT
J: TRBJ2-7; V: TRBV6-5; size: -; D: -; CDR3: CASSYSIASSYEQYF; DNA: TGTGCCAGCAGTTACTCGATTGCGAGCTCCTACGAGCAGTACTTC
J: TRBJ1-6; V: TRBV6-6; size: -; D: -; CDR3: CASSPPSTGTRRTLHF; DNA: TGTGCCAGCAGTCCTCCGTCGACAGGCACCCGAAGGACCCTCCACTTT
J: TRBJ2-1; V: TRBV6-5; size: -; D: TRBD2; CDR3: CASSPRTSPQFF; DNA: TGTGCCAGCAGCCCCAGGACTAGCCCCCAGTTCTTC
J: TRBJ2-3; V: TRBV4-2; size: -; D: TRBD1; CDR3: CASSRSGRDSTTDTQYF; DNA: TGTGCCAGCAGCCGGAGTGGCAGGGACAGCACCACAGATACGCAGTATTTT
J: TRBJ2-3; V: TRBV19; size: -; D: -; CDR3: CASSSVAGDTQYF; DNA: TGTGCCAGTAGTTCCGTGGCAGGGGATACGCAGTATTTT
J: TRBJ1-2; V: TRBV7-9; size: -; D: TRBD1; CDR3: CASSIGQGTGYTF; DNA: TGTGCCAGCAGCATCGGACAGGGGACTGGCTACACCTTC
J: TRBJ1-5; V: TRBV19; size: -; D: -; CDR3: CASSTRRTTRRNQPQHF; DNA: TGTGCCAGTAGTACCCGAAGGACTACCAGGCGCAATCAGCCCCAGCATTTT
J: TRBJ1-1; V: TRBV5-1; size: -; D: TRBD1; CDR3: CASSGQGAGTEAFF; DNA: TGCGCCAGCAGCGGACAGGGGGCAGGCACTGAAGCTTTCTTT
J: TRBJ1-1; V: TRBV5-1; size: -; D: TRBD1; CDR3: CASSSTGTGVTEAFF; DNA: TGCGCCAGCAGCTCGACCGGGACAGGGGTCACTGAAGCTTTCTTT
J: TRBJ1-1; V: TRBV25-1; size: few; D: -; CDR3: CASSCQAKWDTEAFF; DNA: TGTGCCAGCAGTTGTCAGGCGAAGTGGGACACTGAAGCTTTCTTT
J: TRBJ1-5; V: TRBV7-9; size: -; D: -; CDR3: CASSLGGPGSNQPQHF; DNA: TGTGCCAGCAGCTTAGGGGGGCCAGGGAGCAATCAGCCCCAGCATTTT
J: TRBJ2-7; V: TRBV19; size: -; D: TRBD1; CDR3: CASSPGQVGEQYF; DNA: TGTGCCAGTAGTCCAGGACAGGTCGGAGAGCAGTACTTC
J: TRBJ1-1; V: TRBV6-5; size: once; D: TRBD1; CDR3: CASSSTGGLYTEAFF; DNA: TGTGCCAGCAGTTCGACAGGGGGCTTGTACACTGAAGCTTTCTTT